The 20 T cell receptor beta chains below were found in one sample sequenced in a study of CD8+CD57+ T cells in acquired aplastic anemia. The template for TCR beta VDJ and CDR3 sequence profiling was genomic DNA. MiXCR, run by TCRdb on the reads, gives a single entry per CDR3 protein. Of about 220,000 distinct CDR3 sequences detected, 34% appear once; the ten largest clones hold around 1.1%. Sequenced material: sorted CD4+, CD8+, or CD8+CD57+ T cells (not recorded which) from PBMCs. These receptors all stem from a human donor in good health, serving as a control.

This clonotype was detected ten times or more. The chain carries TRBV19 and TRBJ1-1; a possible D gene is TRBD1 (5 bases). The CDR3 covers 15 residues. Germline CDR1 LNHDA, CDR2 SQIVND (reference sequence). Trimming shortened V by 5 bases and J by 3 bases, and 16 bases separated the two germline ends. CDR3 protein: CASSQGRGKDTEAFF. The DNA for the CDR3 is TGTGCCAGTAGTCAGGGCCGGGGAAAAGACACTGAAGCTTTCTTT.

This clonotype was recorded many times. The chain carries TRBV25-1 and TRBJ2-1; a weak D match, TRBD1 (6 bases). Trimming shortened V by 1 base and J by 2 bases, and 15 bases separated the two germline ends. The CDR3 runs to 17 residues. Germline CDR1 is MGHDK and CDR2 is SYGVNS. The CDR3 loop reads CASSEFEAGVAYNEQFF. For the CDR3, the DNA is TGTGCCAGCAGTGAATTCGAGGCAGGGGTGGCCTACAATGAGCAGTTCTTC.

The chain employs TRBV2 and TRBJ1-5; 10 bases fit TRBD1. The CDR3 is 15 residues long. After removal of 5 bases from V and 4 bases from J, the junction contained 5 bases not matched to a gene. Germline V gives CDR1 SNHLY, CDR2 FYNNEI. This CDR3 reads CASSRDRGPNQPQHF. In DNA, the CDR3 is TGTGCCAGCAGTAGGGACAGGGGCCCAAATCAGCCCCAGCATTTT.

This clonotype occurred a few times. The chain has TRBV5-5 and TRBJ2-7; TRBD1 aligns across 8 bases. V gave up 4 bases and J gave up 3 bases; unmatched junction bases: 3. CDR1 SGHKS and CDR2 YYEKEE come from the germline V gene (reference sequence). The CDR3 extends over 13 amino acids. CDR3 bases: TGTGCCAGCAGCACGACAGGGGACTACGAGCAGTACTTC. Amino acid sequence: CASSTTGDYEQYF.

At least ten counts were recorded for this clonotype. This sequence joins TRBV7-6 and TRBJ2-5; D unresolved. The germline V gene encodes CDR1 SGHVS and CDR2 FNYEAQ. This CDR3 spans 13 amino acids. V lost 3 bases, J lost 0 bases, and 5 bases lay in between. DNA of the CDR3: TGTGCCAGCAGCTTTATGTACCAAGAGACCCAGTACTTC. As protein: CASSFMYQETQYF.

The V and J genes are TRBV2 and TRBJ2-7; D is perhaps TRBD1 (6 bases). Trimming removed 8 bases at V and 3 bases at J, with 14 bases between. The CDR3 spans 13 residues. Germline CDR1 is SNHLY and CDR2 is FYNNEI. CDR3 nucleotides: TGTGCCAGCTCCCGGGACACCTACTACGAGCAGTACTTC. It encodes CASSRDTYYEQYF.

This sequence joins TRBV10-1 and TRBJ1-4; D remains ambiguous. Germline lookup yields CDR1 WNHNN and CDR2 SYGVQD (reference sequence). The V gene lost 3 bases and the J gene lost 7 bases, with 15 bases spanning the gap. The length of the CDR3 is 15 residues. The CDR3 reads CASSDRVSAVEKLFF. The CDR3, as DNA: TGCGCCAGCAGTGACCGGGTCAGTGCGGTTGAAAAACTGTTTTTT.

The rearrangement joins TRBV20-1 to TRBJ1-1, with D possibly matching TRBD1 (6 bases). The CDR3 totals 16 residues. Germline lookup yields CDR1 DFQATT and CDR2 SNEGSKA (reference sequence). Trimming took off 3 bases at V and 5 bases at J, with 22 bases between the two ends. The CDR3 DNA is TGCAGTGCTAGGGATATCAATCGGGGGGGCGGAACTGAAGCTTTCTTT. It yields the protein CSARDINRGGGTEAFF.

With regard to this clonotype: One end of the junction is discordant with germline, which a read error may explain. J is TRBJ1-5 and V is TRBV4-1; 9 bases are shared with TRBD1. The germline CDR1 and CDR2 sequences are MGHRA and YSYEKL. The CDR3 has 16 amino acids. The CDR3 loop is CSSSHIQGQGFQPQHF. CDR3 DNA sequence: TGCTCCAGCAGCCACATTCAGGGACAGGGTTTTCAGCCCCAGCATTTT.

This clonotype was seen many times. V gene TRBV2 combines with J gene TRBJ2-3, with TRBD2 matching over 11 bases. The CDR3 is made up of 17 amino acids. The V and J ends lost 5 bases and 5 bases, in that order; junction bases with no gene match: 12. Germline-derived CDR1 and CDR2 are SNHLY and FYNNEI. The DNA for the CDR3 is TGTGCCAGCAGTCCTCGCCGACTAGCGGGGCCGGGAGATACGCAGTATTTT. It encodes CASSPRRLAGPGDTQYF.

The V call is TRBV10-1, the J call TRBJ1-6; TRBD1 matches at 7 bases. The V and J ends lost 6 bases and 8 bases, in that order; junction bases with no gene match: 1. The CDR3 covers 12 residues. The germline V gene has CDR1 WNHNN and CDR2 SYGVQD (reference sequence). The CDR3 sequence: CASSGQDSPLHF. The DNA of the CDR3 is TGCGCCAGCAGCGGACAGGATTCACCCCTCCACTTT.

The J gene is TRBJ2-7, the V gene TRBV6-2 or TRBV6-3, with a tentative D call TRBD2 (5 bases). Germline-derived CDR1 and CDR2 are MNHEY and SVGEGT. Trimming pared 5 bases from V and 4 bases from J, leaving 12 bases between. The CDR3 sequence is 13 residues long. CDR3 region: CASSEGLRYEQYF. CDR3 bases: TGTGCCAGCAGTGAGGGCCTCCGGTACGAGCAGTACTTC.

The V call is TRBV29-1, the J call TRBJ2-1; 12 bases line up with TRBD2. The germline CDR1 and CDR2 sequences are SQVTM and ANQGSEA. V dropped 2 bases and J dropped 4; count of bases not matched to a gene: 6. This CDR3 spans 16 amino acids. The CDR3 coding sequence is TGCAGCGTTGAACCGACTAGCGGGGGCCATTACAATGAGCAGTTCTTC. Translating gives CSVEPTSGGHYNEQFF.

This chain uses TRBV6-1 with TRBJ1-3, with D hard to call. The V end was cut by 8 bases, the J end by 0 bases, with 11 bases between. Germline V gene data show CDR1 as MNHNS and CDR2 as SASEGT. The CDR3 runs to 14 residues. Here the CDR3 DNA reads TGTGCCAGCGGGGTAAGCGGCTCTGGAAACACCATATATTTT. Protein sequence: CASGVSGSGNTIYF.

This chain uses TRBV6-1 with TRBJ2-7; D is unclear. Germline loops: CDR1 MNHNS, CDR2 SASEGT. V lost 7 bases and J 6 bases, leaving 13 bases between the germline ends. This CDR3 region has 12 residues. CDR3 bases: TGTGCCAGCACCTTTTATGTAGGCGAGCAGTACTTC. The encoded protein is CASTFYVGEQYF.

Comments on this clonotype: One base away lies a much larger clone, so this may be a sequencing read error. The chain recombines TRBV5-5 with TRBJ1-2; D unresolved. The CDR3 sequence is 15 residues long. Germline V gene data show CDR1 as SGHKS and CDR2 as YYEKEE (reference sequence). The CDR3 spells CARSFDPGTNYGYTF. CDR3 nucleotide sequence: TGTGCCCGCAGCTTTGATCCCGGTACTAACTATGGCTACACCTTC.

The sample holds many counts of this clonotype. V usage is TRBV24-1 and J usage is TRBJ2-6, with no clear D. The ends were cut back, 3 bases at V and 1 base at J, with 9 bases in the middle. The CDR3 covers 16 residues. Germline CDR1 reads KGHDR; CDR2 reads SFDVKD. CDR3 coding DNA: TGTGCCACCAGTGATCCCCCCGTTTCTGGGGCCAACGTCCTGACTTTC. Amino acids: CATSDPPVSGANVLTF.

In this sample, this clonotype turned up many times. V is TRBV30 and J is TRBJ1-6; 9 bases align to TRBD1. The CDR3 length is 16 residues. V lost 3 bases and J lost 9; bases outside the gene matches: 12. Germline CDR1 GTSNPN, CDR2 SVGIG (reference sequence). The DNA for the CDR3 is TGTGCCTGGAGGCATTTCGGACAGGGGCTGGGTTCACCCCTCCACTTT. This codes for CAWRHFGQGLGSPLHF.

In its sample, this clonotype was seen many times. CDR3 nucleotides: TGTGCCAGCAGACTAGCGGGAGACACCGGGGAGCTGTTTTTT. Amino acids: CASRLAGDTGELFF. The V call is TRBV25-1, the J call TRBJ2-2; 11 positions agree with TRBD2. This CDR3 contains 14 residues. The junction had 0 bases not matched to a gene; V was cut back by 6 bases and J by 3 bases. Looked up from germline, CDR1 is MGHDK and CDR2 is SYGVNS. The variable domain in full, completed from reference TRBV25-1 and TRBJ2-2, reads EADIYQTPRYLVIGTGKKITLECSQTMGHDKMYWYQQDPGMELHLIHYSYGVNSTEKGDLSSESTVSRIRTEHFPLTLESARPSHTSQYLCASRLAGDTGELFFGEGSRLTVL.

This rearrangement joins TRBV15 to TRBJ1-5; no clear D gene. The CDR3 extends over 14 amino acids. Deletions cut 1 base from V and 3 bases from J, with 7 bases between. CDR1 and CDR2 (germline): LNHNV, YYDKDF (reference sequence). CDR3 sequence reads: CATSRVAANQPQHF. In nucleotides, the CDR3 is TGTGCCACCAGCAGAGTTGCTGCCAATCAGCCCCAGCATTTT. The full variable domain, in which reference TRBV15 and TRBJ1-5 provide the parts outside the CDR3, is DAMVIQNPRYQVTQFGKPVTLSCSQTLNHNVMYWYQQKSSQAPKLLFHYYDKDFNNEADTPDNFQSRRPNTSFCFLDIRSPGLGDTAMYLCATSRVAANQPQHFGDGTRLSIL.